This note documents a single T cell receptor beta chain sequence. What it binds is not known. These data originate in a study of blood T cells in healthy people across ages. Study-wide points: Higher diversity, along with more naive CD4+ cells, distinguished long-lived donors from aged donors. CMV status of donors was not determined, possibly confounding expanded clonotype changes. Roughly linear age-related decline in beta diversity appeared, significant by age around 38.

For the second PCR, which ran for about 7 to 11 cycles, a sample-barcoded 5' primer and a J-beta primer mix were used. Each of the samples gave a minimum of 2.5 million paired-end reads that contained CDR3. TCRdb reprocessed the 5' RACE reads with MiXCR, giving one entry per CDR3 protein. The data contain about 640,000 distinct CDR3 sequences, roughly 53% of them singletons. The CDR3 runs to 15 residues. After removal of 6 bases from V and 5 bases from J, the junction contained 10 bases not matched to a gene. The sequenced material came from blood. The chain has TRBV12-3 or TRBV12-4 and TRBJ2-7; 10 bases align to TRBD1. The sequence came from a man in his sixties in good health. The CDR3 sequence is CASSRGQGNWDEQYF. In DNA form, the CDR3 reads TGTGCCAGCAGCCGGGGACAGGGGAATTGGGACGAGCAGTACTTC.